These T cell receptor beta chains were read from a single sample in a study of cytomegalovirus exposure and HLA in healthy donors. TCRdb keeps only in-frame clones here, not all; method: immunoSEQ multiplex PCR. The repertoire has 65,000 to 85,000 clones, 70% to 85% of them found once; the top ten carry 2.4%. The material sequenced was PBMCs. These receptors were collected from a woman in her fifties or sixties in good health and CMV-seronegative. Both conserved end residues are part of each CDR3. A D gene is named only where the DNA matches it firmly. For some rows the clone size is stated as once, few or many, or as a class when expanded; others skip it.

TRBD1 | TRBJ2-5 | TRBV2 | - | TGTGCCAGCAGTGGACAGGGGGCGAGGGAGACCCAGTACTTC | CASSGQGARETQYF
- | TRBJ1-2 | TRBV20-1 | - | TGCAGTGCTACAGGGTCCGGTGGCTACACCTTC | CSATGSGGYTF
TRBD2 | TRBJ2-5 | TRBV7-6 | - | TGTGCCAGCAGCTTAACTAGCGGGGGGACCAGGGAGACCCAGTACTTC | CASSLTSGGTRETQYF
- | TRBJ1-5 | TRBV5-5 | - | TGTGCCAGCAGCCACACAGGGTTCGGCAATCAGCCCCAGCATTTT | CASSHTGFGNQPQHF
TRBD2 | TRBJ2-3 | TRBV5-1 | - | TGCGCCAGCGCACCTCGGGGACTAAGCACAGATACGCAGTATTTT | CASAPRGLSTDTQYF
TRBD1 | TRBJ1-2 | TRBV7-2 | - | TGTGCCAGCAGCTTAGGGGGACAGGGGGTTAACTATGGCTACACCTTC | CASSLGGQGVNYGYTF
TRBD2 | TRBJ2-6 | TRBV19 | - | TGTGCCAGTAGTCCCGATGGGGGGGCTGGGGCCAACGTCCTGACTTTC | CASSPDGGAGANVLTF
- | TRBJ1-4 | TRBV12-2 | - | TGTGCAAGTCGCTTGTTGGGCAATCGATGGGCTAATGAAAAACTGTTTTTT | CASRLLGNRWANEKLFF
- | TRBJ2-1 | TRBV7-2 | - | TGTGCCAGCAGCTTAAGGGGTCTGGGGAATGAGCAGTTCTTC | CASSLRGLGNEQFF
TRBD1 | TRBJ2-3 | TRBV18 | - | TGTGCCAGCTCACCTGGACAGGGGTCCACAGATACGCAGTATTTT | CASSPGQGSTDTQYF
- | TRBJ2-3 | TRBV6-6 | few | TGTGCCAGCAGTTACAGCCGTGGTGATACGCAGTATTTT | CASSYSRGDTQYF
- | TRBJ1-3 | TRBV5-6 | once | TGTGCCAGCAGCCCAGGGATCTTCTCTGGAAACACCATATATTTT | CASSPGIFSGNTIYF
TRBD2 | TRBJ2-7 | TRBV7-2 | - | TGTGCCAGCAGCCCTACTAGCGGGAGTCTTAACGAGCAGTACTTC | CASSPTSGSLNEQYF
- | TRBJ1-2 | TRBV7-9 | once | TGTGCCAGCAGCTTAGGAACGACACAACTGAATGGCTACACCTTC | CASSLGTTQLNGYTF
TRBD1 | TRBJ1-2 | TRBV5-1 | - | TGCGCCAGCAGCTTATCCGGGACAGACTATGGCTACACCTTC | CASSLSGTDYGYTF
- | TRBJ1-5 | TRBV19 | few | TGTGCCAGTAGTATTGCAGGGCTCGGCAATCAGCCCCAGCATTTT | CASSIAGLGNQPQHF
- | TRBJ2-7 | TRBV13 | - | TGTGCCAGCAGCTTAGCCGCAGGACACATGGAGCCCTACGAGCAGTACTTC | CASSLAAGHMEPYEQYF
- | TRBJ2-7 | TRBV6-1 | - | TGTGCCGGGGGACTCGCGGGGCAGTACTTC | CAGGLAGQYF
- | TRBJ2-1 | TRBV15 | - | TGTGCCACCAGCAGAGAATCCACAATCAATGAGCAGTTCTTC | CATSRESTINEQFF
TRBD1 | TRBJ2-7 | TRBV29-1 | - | TGCAGCGTTGAGGGGGACAGCCACTCCTACGAGCAGTACTTC | CSVEGDSHSYEQYF
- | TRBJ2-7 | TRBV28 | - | TGTGCCAGCAGTCAGGGGTTCTACGAGCAGTACTTC | CASSQGFYEQYF
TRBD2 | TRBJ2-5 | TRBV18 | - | TGTGCCAGCTCCCTTACTAGCGGGAGGGAGGAGACCCAGTACTTC | CASSLTSGREETQYF
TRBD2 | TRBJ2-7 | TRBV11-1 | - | TGTGCCAGCAGCCACTTCGGACTAGCATACGAGCAGTACTTC | CASSHFGLAYEQYF
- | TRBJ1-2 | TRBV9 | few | TGTGCCAGCAGCTCAAACAACCCTGGCTACACCTTC | CASSSNNPGYTF
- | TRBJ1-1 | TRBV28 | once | TGTGCCAGCAGTACCACGGACTCGGCCACTGAAGCTTTCTTT | CASSTTDSATEAFF
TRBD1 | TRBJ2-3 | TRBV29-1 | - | TGCAGCGTTGATTGGGGACAGGGGGCCGATACGCAGTATTTT | CSVDWGQGADTQYF
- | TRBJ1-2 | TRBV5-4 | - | TGTGCCAGCAGCTTGGGTCGACAGCGTACTAACTATGGCTACACCTTC | CASSLGRQRTNYGYTF
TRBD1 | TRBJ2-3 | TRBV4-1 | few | TGCGCCAGCAGCCAATGGGACAGGATCACAGATACGCAGTATTTT | CASSQWDRITDTQYF
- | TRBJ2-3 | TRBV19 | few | TGTGCCAGTAGTCCCGGGACAAGAAGCACAGATACGCAGTATTTT | CASSPGTRSTDTQYF
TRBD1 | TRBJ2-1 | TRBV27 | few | TGTGCCAGCAGTTTACGGACGACAGGGGATGTCGATGAGCAGTTCTTC | CASSLRTTGDVDEQFF
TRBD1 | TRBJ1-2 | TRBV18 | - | TGTGCCAGCTCAGCAGGGGGCGGAAGTGACACTCTGGCAGTCTCCCTCCGTGGCTACACCTTC | CASSAGGGSDTLAVSLRGYTF
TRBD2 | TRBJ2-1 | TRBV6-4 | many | TGTGCCAGCAGTGAGTCTAGCGGGGGGGCGGATGAGCAGTTCTTC | CASSESSGGADEQFF
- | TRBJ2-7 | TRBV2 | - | TGTGCCAGCAACCTACGAAACGAGCAGTACTTC | CASNLRNEQYF
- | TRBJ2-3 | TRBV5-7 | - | TGTGCGACCACGTGGGGGCGCGGCACAGATACGCAGTATTTT | CATTWGRGTDTQYF
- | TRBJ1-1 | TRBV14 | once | TGTGCCAGCAGCCAAGGATTCGGGGGAACGAACACTGAAGCTTTCTTT | CASSQGFGGTNTEAFF
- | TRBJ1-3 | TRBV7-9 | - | TGTGCCAGCAGCTTCTCCCGATTAAGCAAGCGCGGCTCTGGAAACACCATATATTTT | CASSFSRLSKRGSGNTIYF
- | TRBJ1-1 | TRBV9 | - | TGTGCCAGCAGTGGACAGTTGGGGAACACTGAAGCTTTCTTT | CASSGQLGNTEAFF
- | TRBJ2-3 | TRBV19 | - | TGTGCCAGTAGCCAGGAACTTTTTCGCACAGATACGCAGTATTTT | CASSQELFRTDTQYF
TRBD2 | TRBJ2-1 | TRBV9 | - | TGTGCCAGCAGCGTAGGTAGCGGGGGGTACAATGGGCAGTTCTTC | CASSVGSGGYNGQFF
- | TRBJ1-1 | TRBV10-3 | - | TGTGCCAGCCACAGGAACTTCGAGAACACTGAAGCTTTCTTT | CASHRNFENTEAFF
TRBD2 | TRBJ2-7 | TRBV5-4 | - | TGTGCCAGCAGCCCGGGACTAGCGGCTTACGAGCAGTACTTC | CASSPGLAAYEQYF
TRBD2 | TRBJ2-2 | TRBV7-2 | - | TGTGCCAGCAGCTTGGGACCCAGCGGGGCCCCCGGGGAGCTGTTTTTT | CASSLGPSGAPGELFF
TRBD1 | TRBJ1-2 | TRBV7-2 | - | TGTGCCAGCAGCCAGGGACAGGGGGGATATGGCTACACCTTC | CASSQGQGGYGYTF
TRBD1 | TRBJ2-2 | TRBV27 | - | TGTGCCAGCAGTTCATATGACAGGGCCAACGGGGAGCTGTTTTTT | CASSSYDRANGELFF
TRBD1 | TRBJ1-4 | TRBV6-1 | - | TGTGCCAGCAGTGGGCCCCCGGACAGGCGGTATGAAAAACTGTTTTTT | CASSGPPDRRYEKLFF
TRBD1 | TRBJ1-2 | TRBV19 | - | TGTGCCAGTAGTGGGACAGGGGTTCCTAACTATGGCTACACCTTC | CASSGTGVPNYGYTF
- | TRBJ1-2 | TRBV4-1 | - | TGCGCCAGCAGCCGAAAAGCTGCTAACTATGGCTACACCTTC | CASSRKAANYGYTF
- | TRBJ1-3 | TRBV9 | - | TGTGCCAGCTCCCGGGGGGATACCTCTGGAAACACCATATATTTT | CASSRGDTSGNTIYF
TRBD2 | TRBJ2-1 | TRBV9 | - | TGTGCCAGCAGTCTGGTACTGGGACTAGCGGAAGAGCAGTTCTTC | CASSLVLGLAEEQFF
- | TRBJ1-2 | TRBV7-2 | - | TGTGCCAGCAGCTTAGGGGAGCTTCAGGCCCACACCTTC | CASSLGELQAHTF
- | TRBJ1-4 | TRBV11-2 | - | TGTGCCAGCAGCTTGCGTAGAGAGTTAACCGGGAGGGAAAAACTGTTTTTT | CASSLRRELTGREKLFF
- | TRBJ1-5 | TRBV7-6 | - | TGTGCCAGCAGCTTAACGCAGAGCAATCAGCCCCAGCATTTT | CASSLTQSNQPQHF